The rows below give T cell receptor beta chains drawn from one sample of a study of T-cell memory formation after mild COVID-19. TCRdb re-analysed the 5' RACE reads in MiXCR, keeping a single row per CDR3 protein. The sample shows roughly 200,000 distinct CDR3 sequences, about 20% of them seen only once. Input material: PBMCs or a T cell subset sorted from them (not recorded which). These receptors were taken from an adult woman who had mild COVID-19 (a few samples of this study predate the infection). Cell type and time point are not known. CDR3s leave out the opening cysteine and the closing phenylalanine or tryptophan. Size values are once, few and many counts, or a class for expanded clones, and some rows have none.

V gene: TRBV24-1; clone size: .; J gene: TRBJ1-1; CDR3 protein: ATSEADNTEAF
V gene: TRBV5-1; clone size: .; J gene: TRBJ2-3; CDR3 protein: ASSPGQTSTDTQY
V gene: TRBV6-1; clone size: .; J gene: TRBJ2-6; CDR3 protein: ASTGTGANVLT
V gene: TRBV7-2; clone size: .; J gene: TRBJ2-5; CDR3 protein: ASSLWDTGPLETQY
V gene: TRBV5-1; clone size: .; J gene: TRBJ1-1; CDR3 protein: ASSLRPGGTEAF
V gene: TRBV27; clone size: .; J gene: TRBJ1-5; CDR3 protein: ASSGEGSQPQH
V gene: TRBV7-9; clone size: many; J gene: TRBJ2-1; CDR3 protein: ASSLGLAGGRNEQF
V gene: TRBV29-1; clone size: .; J gene: TRBJ2-1; CDR3 protein: SVEDRMDYNEQF
V gene: TRBV29-1; clone size: few; J gene: TRBJ2-2; CDR3 protein: SVGQNTGELF
V gene: TRBV20-1; clone size: .; J gene: TRBJ2-1; CDR3 protein: SARASVGHGGEQF
V gene: TRBV24-1; clone size: .; J gene: TRBJ2-3; CDR3 protein: ATSDSPLRTDRVRTDTQY
V gene: TRBV20-1; clone size: few; J gene: TRBJ2-7; CDR3 protein: SAPGQPFYEQY
V gene: TRBV6-5; clone size: few; J gene: TRBJ2-7; CDR3 protein: ASLEGSEQY
V gene: TRBV5-6; clone size: few; J gene: TRBJ2-1; CDR3 protein: ASSFRDSSSYNEQF
V gene: TRBV7-8; clone size: .; J gene: TRBJ1-5; CDR3 protein: ASSLGGGLNQPQH
V gene: TRBV12-3/TRBV12-4; clone size: .; J gene: TRBJ2-1; CDR3 protein: ASSSPPGNEQF
V gene: TRBV20-1; clone size: .; J gene: TRBJ2-4; CDR3 protein: SARSASGTPSAQAKNIQY
V gene: TRBV4-1; clone size: few; J gene: TRBJ2-7; CDR3 protein: ASSVGSGTGLRGQY
V gene: TRBV4-2; clone size: .; J gene: TRBJ2-7; CDR3 protein: ASSRRQGGEQY
V gene: TRBV7-9; clone size: once; J gene: TRBJ2-7; CDR3 protein: ASTWGDRGEQY
V gene: TRBV6-2/TRBV6-3; clone size: few; J gene: TRBJ2-1; CDR3 protein: ASSYASGYNEQF
V gene: TRBV5-1; clone size: few; J gene: TRBJ2-7; CDR3 protein: ASSGRDYEQY
V gene: TRBV9; clone size: few; J gene: TRBJ2-7; CDR3 protein: ASSAGTPVVYEQY
V gene: TRBV28; clone size: few; J gene: TRBJ1-4; CDR3 protein: ASRDDKAPANEKLF
V gene: TRBV4-1; clone size: few; J gene: TRBJ2-7; CDR3 protein: ASSHVSGGGYEQY
V gene: TRBV12-3/TRBV12-4; clone size: few; J gene: TRBJ2-2; CDR3 protein: ASSLYGNTGELF
V gene: TRBV4-1; clone size: .; J gene: TRBJ1-1; CDR3 protein: ASSQRTEAF